The entry below describes one T cell receptor beta chain. The germline gives CDR1 SGHRS, CDR2 YFSETQ. With V trimmed by 0 bases and J by 6 bases, 13 bases remained unmatched. This CDR3 has 18 amino acids. The sample comes from a study of T cell changes during pregnancy in multiple sclerosis. Repertoires were generated with immunoSEQ multiplex PCR, while TCRdb's copy carries only in-frame clones and drops some. This table has about 20,000 clones, around 90% appearing once. The chain employs TRBV5-1 and TRBJ2-2, with TRBD1 matching over 8 bases. The TCR was taken from a female donor in good health, enrolled as a control in a pregnancy study. The sequencing here drew on CD8+ T cells from peripheral blood mononuclear cells, taken in the third trimester of pregnancy. The CDR3 sequence: CASSLDIRTGFSAGELFF. The CDR3 DNA is TGCGCCAGCAGCTTGGATATCCGGACAGGGTTTTCTGCCGGGGAGCTGTTTTTT. The variable domain in full, completed from reference TRBV5-1 and TRBJ2-2, reads KAGVTQTPRYLIKTRGQQVTLSCSPISGHRSVSWYQQTPGQGLQFLFEYFSETQRNKGNFPGRFSGRQFSNSRSEMNVSTLELGDSALYLCASSLDIRTGFSAGELFFGEGSRLTVL.